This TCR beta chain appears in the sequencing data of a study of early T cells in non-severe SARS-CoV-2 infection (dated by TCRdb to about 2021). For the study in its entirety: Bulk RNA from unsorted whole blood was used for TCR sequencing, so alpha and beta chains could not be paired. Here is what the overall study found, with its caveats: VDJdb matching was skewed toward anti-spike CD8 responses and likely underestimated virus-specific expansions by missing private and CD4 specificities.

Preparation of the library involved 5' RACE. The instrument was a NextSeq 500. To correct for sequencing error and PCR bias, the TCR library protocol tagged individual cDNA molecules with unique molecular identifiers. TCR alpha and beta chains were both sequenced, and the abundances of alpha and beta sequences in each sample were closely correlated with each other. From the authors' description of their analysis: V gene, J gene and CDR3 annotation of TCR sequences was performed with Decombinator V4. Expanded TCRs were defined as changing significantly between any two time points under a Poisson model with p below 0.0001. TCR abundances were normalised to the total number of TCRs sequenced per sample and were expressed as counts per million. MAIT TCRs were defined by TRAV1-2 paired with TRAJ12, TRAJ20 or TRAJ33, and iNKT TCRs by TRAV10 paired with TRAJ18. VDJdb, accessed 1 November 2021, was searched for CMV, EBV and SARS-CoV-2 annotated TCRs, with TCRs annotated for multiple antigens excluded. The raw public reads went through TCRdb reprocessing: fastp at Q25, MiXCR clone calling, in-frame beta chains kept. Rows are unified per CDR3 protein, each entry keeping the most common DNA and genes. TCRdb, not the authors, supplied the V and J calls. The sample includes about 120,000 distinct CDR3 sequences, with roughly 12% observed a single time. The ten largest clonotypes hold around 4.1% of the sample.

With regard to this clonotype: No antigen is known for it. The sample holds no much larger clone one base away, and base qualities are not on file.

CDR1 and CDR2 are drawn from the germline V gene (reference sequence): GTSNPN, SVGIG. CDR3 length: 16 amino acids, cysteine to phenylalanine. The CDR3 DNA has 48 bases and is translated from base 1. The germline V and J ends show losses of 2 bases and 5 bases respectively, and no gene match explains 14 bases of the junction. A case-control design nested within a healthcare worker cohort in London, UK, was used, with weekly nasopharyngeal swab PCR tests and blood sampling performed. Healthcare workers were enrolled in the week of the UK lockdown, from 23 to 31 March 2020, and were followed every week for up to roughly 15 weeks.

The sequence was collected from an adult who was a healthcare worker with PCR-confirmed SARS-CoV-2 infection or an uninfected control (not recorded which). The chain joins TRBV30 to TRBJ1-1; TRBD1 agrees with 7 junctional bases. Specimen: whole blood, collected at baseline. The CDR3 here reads CAWSTGTARLGTEAFF. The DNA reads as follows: TGTGCCTGGAGTACCGGGACAGCTAGACTTGGGACTGAAGCTTTCTTT.